The 24 T cell receptor beta chains given below trace back to one sample, sequenced in a study of cytomegalovirus exposure and HLA in healthy donors (dated by TCRdb to 2016 to 2017). Library creation used the immunoSEQ multiplex PCR assay. For the multiplex PCR, a mixture combining 60 forward primers for TCR Vbeta segments and 13 reverse primers for TCR Jbeta segments was used. TCRdb took over this immuneACCESS table, retaining in-frame rearrangements with V and J assigned. Such tables are incomplete; in checked studies, under half of the missing clones stem from an unresolved V gene, and the remainder is unexplained. This sample gives 150,000 to 200,000 clones in total; more than 60% of them show up just once. Clones ranked in the top ten supply 3.1% of the sample. The sample was PBMCs. The receptors stem from a female donor in good health and CMV-seronegative.

This clone has only one observation. V gene TRBV4-1 combines with J gene TRBJ2-1; weak D call: TRBD2 (5 bases). With 0 bases removed from V and 0 bases from J, the gap between germline ends came to 12 bases. Germline CDR1 is MGHRA and CDR2 is YSYEKL. The CDR3 contains 17 residues. The CDR3 DNA sequence: TGCGCCAGCAGCCAAGATCCGACGGGAAGCTCCTACAATGAGCAGTTCTTC. This codes for CASSQDPTGSSYNEQFF.

The genes are TRBV18 and TRBJ1-2; 9 bases agree with TRBD1. Germline assignment: CDR1 KGHSH and CDR2 LQKENI. This CDR3 is 14 amino acids long. V dropped 6 bases and J dropped 8; count of bases not matched to a gene: 10. CDR3 sequence: CASSPKGTGRGYTF. The CDR3 bases are TGTGCCAGCTCGCCCAAGGGGACAGGGCGAGGCTACACCTTC. The full variable domain, its missing parts supplied by reference TRBV18 and TRBJ1-2, is NAGVMQNPRHLVRRRGQEARLRCSPMKGHSHVYWYRQLPEEGLKFMVYLQKENIIDESGMPKERFSAEFPKEGPSILRIQQVVRGDSAAYFCASSPKGTGRGYTFGSGTRLTVV.

The chain employs TRBV4-1 and TRBJ2-7, with D possibly TRBD2 on 6 matching bases. The CDR3 sequence is 16 residues long. With 0 bases removed from V and 0 bases from J, the gap between germline ends came to 12 bases. Germline V gene lookup returns CDR1 MGHRA and CDR2 YSYEKL. CDR3 amino acids: CASSQEGGVSSYEQYF. The DNA for the CDR3 is TGCGCCAGCAGCCAAGAAGGCGGGGTAAGCTCCTACGAGCAGTACTTC.

V usage is TRBV2 and J usage is TRBJ1-1, with a weak D call TRBD1 (5 bases). The CDR3 totals 14 residues. Germline assignment: CDR1 SNHLY and CDR2 FYNNEI. The V end lost 0 bases, the J end lost 6 bases, and 11 bases lay between the germline ends. The CDR3 DNA is TGTGCCAGCAGTGAAGCGGCCAGGGTGTCTGAAGCTTTCTTT. Encoded protein: CASSEAARVSEAFF.

The sample holds a few counts of this clone. The chain couples TRBV5-5 to TRBJ2-7; 8 bases align to TRBD1. The germline CDR1 and CDR2 sequences are SGHKS and YYEKEE (reference sequence). The CDR3 is 14 amino acids. V lost 5 bases, J lost 3 bases, and 7 bases stayed unmatched. As DNA, the CDR3 is TGTGCCAGCAGAACCTTAGGACAGGGCTACGAGCAGTACTTC. Protein: CASRTLGQGYEQYF.

The CDR3 loop reads CASSQDRQVDTQYF. In DNA form, the CDR3 reads TGCGCCAGCAGCCAAGATCGGCAGGTTGATACGCAGTATTTT. The chain carries TRBV4-1 and TRBJ2-3; D not certain. Germline assignment: CDR1 MGHRA and CDR2 YSYEKL. The CDR3 covers 14 residues. The germline V and J ends were trimmed by 0 bases and 6 bases, with 10 bases remaining between them.

This clone was detected only once. The V and J genes are TRBV4-2 and TRBJ1-4, with 9 bases fitting TRBD1. This CDR3 comprises 15 residues. Germline V lookup: CDR1 LGHNA, CDR2 YNFKEQ. Losses at the gene ends were 1 base for V and 5 bases for J; bases not matched to a gene: 2. DNA of the CDR3: TGTGCCAGCAGCCAAGCCGGGACAGGGAATGAAAAACTGTTTTTT. This sequence encodes CASSQAGTGNEKLFF.

This clone has more than one count but fewer than ten. The chain joins TRBV14 to TRBJ2-1; D is perhaps TRBD2 (5 bases). The CDR3 spans 11 residues. V gave up 4 bases and J gave up 9 bases, with 7 bases separating them. The germline V gene encodes CDR1 SGHDN and CDR2 FVKESK. CDR3 coding DNA: TGTGCCAGCAGCCCGGGGAGTGAGCAGTTCTTC. Protein sequence: CASSPGSEQFF.

The chain carries TRBV7-9 and TRBJ2-1; 9 bases agree with TRBD1. This CDR3 has 17 residues. Germline V CDR1 and CDR2: SEHNR, FQNEAQ (reference sequence). V was pared by 0 bases and J by 2 bases, with 5 bases of the junction left unmatched. The CDR3 protein is CASSLASGTGTYNEQFF. The CDR3 region has the DNA TGTGCCAGCAGCTTAGCTAGTGGGACAGGGACCTACAATGAGCAGTTCTTC.

The chain combines TRBV7-3 with TRBJ2-1, with no clear D. The CDR3 sequence is 15 residues long. V shed 5 bases and J shed 7 bases, with 18 bases lying between them. Germline assignment: CDR1 SGHTA and CDR2 FQGTGA. The CDR3 here is CASSKESESKNEQFF. The CDR3 nucleotides read TGTGCCAGCAGCAAGGAAAGCGAGAGTAAGAATGAGCAGTTCTTC.

The CDR3 bases are TGTGCCAGCGGGACAGCTAGGGACTCCTACGAGCAGTACTTC. This encodes CASGTARDSYEQYF. This chain uses TRBV2 with TRBJ2-7; 7 nucleotides align to TRBD1. The CDR3 extends over 14 amino acids. The V segment lost 8 bases and the J segment 0 bases; nucleotides outside the gene matches: 7. The germline gives CDR1 SNHLY, CDR2 FYNNEI.

The chain uses TRBV6-6 and TRBJ2-5; 13 bases map to TRBD2. V dropped 6 bases and J dropped 4; count of bases not matched to a gene: 5. The CDR3 is 15 residues long. In germline, CDR1 is MNHNY, CDR2 SVGAGI (reference sequence). The CDR3 here is CASRNGLAGVETQYF. The DNA for the CDR3 is TGTGCCAGCAGGAACGGACTAGCGGGGGTAGAGACCCAGTACTTC.

The chain joins TRBV14 to TRBJ2-7, with TRBD1 matching over 8 bases. Trimming removed 5 bases from V and 0 bases from J; junction bases left unmatched: 6. The CDR3 is made up of 15 amino acids. Germline V gene data show CDR1 as SGHDN and CDR2 as FVKESK. The DNA for the CDR3 is TGTGCCAGCAGCAAGCGACAGGGGAACTCCTACGAGCAGTACTTC. Translating it yields CASSKRQGNSYEQYF.

The table lists this clone with a few counts. The J gene is TRBJ2-1, the V gene TRBV5-1, with D perhaps TRBD2 (6 bases). The ends were cut back, 2 bases at V and 0 bases at J, with 18 bases in the middle. Germline V lookup: CDR1 SGHRS, CDR2 YFSETQ. The CDR3 covers 18 residues. This chain's CDR3 is CASSFPHIGGTSYNEQFF. Written as DNA, the CDR3 is TGCGCCAGCAGCTTCCCCCATATAGGCGGGACCTCCTACAATGAGCAGTTCTTC. The full variable domain, rest sourced from reference TRBV5-1 and TRBJ2-1, is KAGVTQTPRYLIKTRGQQVTLSCSPISGHRSVSWYQQTPGQGLQFLFEYFSETQRNKGNFPGRFSGRQFSNSRSEMNVSTLELGDSALYLCASSFPHIGGTSYNEQFFGPGTRLTVL.

The chain is built from TRBV5-8 and TRBJ2-5; 7 bases agree with TRBD1. Unmatched junction bases numbered 6, after V lost 6 bases and J lost 1 base. This CDR3 is 14 amino acids long. Looked up from germline, CDR1 is SGHTS and CDR2 is YDEGEE. The CDR3: CASTNRGSQETQYF. The CDR3 DNA reads TGTGCCAGCACCAACAGGGGCTCCCAAGAGACCCAGTACTTC.

A single count supports this clone. The chain has TRBV19 and TRBJ1-2; 8 bases agree with TRBD1. The V segment lost 3 bases and the J segment 2 bases; nucleotides outside the gene matches: 5. This CDR3 has 15 amino acids. CDR1 is LNHDA and CDR2 is SQIVND in the germline V gene (reference sequence). The CDR3 nucleotides read TGTGCCAGTAGTATTGGACAGGGTCGCAACTATGGCTACACCTTC. It translates to CASSIGQGRNYGYTF.

The chain uses TRBV28 and TRBJ2-7; no clear D gene. There are 12 residues in the CDR3. The V end lost 4 bases, the J end lost 4 bases, and 8 bases lay between the germline ends. Germline lookup yields CDR1 MDHEN and CDR2 SYDVKM. The CDR3 sequence is CASSSSVYEQYF. The CDR3 DNA is TGTGCCAGCAGTTCCTCAGTGTACGAGCAGTACTTC.

The V call is TRBV28, the J call TRBJ2-2; 8 bases align to TRBD2. Germline-derived CDR1 and CDR2 are MDHEN and SYDVKM. V lost 6 bases to trimming and J lost 1 base; unmatched junction nucleotides: 1. This CDR3 contains 14 residues. The CDR3 nucleotides read TGTGCCAGCAGGGCGGGGGGGAACACCGGGGAGCTGTTTTTT. Its translation is CASRAGGNTGELFF.

J is TRBJ1-5 and V is TRBV19; D unresolved. V lost 3 bases, J lost 0 bases, and 18 bases lay in between. In germline, CDR1 is LNHDA, CDR2 SQIVND (reference sequence). The CDR3 sequence is 18 residues long. CDR3 in amino acids: CASSMILADINSNQPQHF. The CDR3 DNA sequence: TGTGCCAGTAGTATGATCCTCGCCGACATAAATAGCAATCAGCCCCAGCATTTT.

The rearrangement links TRBV29-1 to TRBJ2-5; TRBD2 agrees at 7 bases. This CDR3 has 15 amino acids. V was pared by 0 bases and J by 1 base, with 5 bases of the junction left unmatched. Germline lookup yields CDR1 SQVTM and CDR2 ANQGSEA. The CDR3 loop reads CSVEDLGEGQETQYF. CDR3 DNA: TGCAGCGTTGAAGATCTGGGGGAGGGCCAAGAGACCCAGTACTTC.

V is TRBV27 and J is TRBJ2-1; tentative D call: TRBD1 (5 bases). The length of the CDR3 is 13 residues. Trimming cost V 3 bases and J 6 bases, with 9 bases left between them. Germline lookup yields CDR1 MNHEY and CDR2 SMNVEV (reference sequence). As DNA, the CDR3 is TGTGCCAGCAGTTTCAGAAGGGGCAATGAGCAGTTCTTC. This translates into CASSFRRGNEQFF.

The rearrangement uses TRBV6-5 and TRBJ2-2; 8 positions agree with TRBD1. CDR3 length: 14 amino acids. Germline CDR1 and CDR2: MNHEY and SVGAGI. Trimming took 6 bases from V and 7 from J; bases not matched to a gene: 7. The DNA for the CDR3 is TGTGCCAGCAGATGGACAGGGACGGACGGGGAGCTGTTTTTT. Translating gives CASRWTGTDGELFF.

The chain recombines TRBV5-1 with TRBJ1-4; 7 positions agree with TRBD1. The germline V gene encodes CDR1 SGHRS and CDR2 YFSETQ. This CDR3 spans 14 amino acids. Losses at the gene ends were 5 bases for V and 8 bases for J; bases not matched to a gene: 9. Written as DNA, the CDR3 is TGCGCCAGCAGACTGACAGGGCGGGGAGAAAAACTGTTTTTT. Amino acids: CASRLTGRGEKLFF. The complete variable domain, with remaining parts taken from reference TRBV5-1 and TRBJ1-4, reads KAGVTQTPRYLIKTRGQQVTLSCSPISGHRSVSWYQQTPGQGLQFLFEYFSETQRNKGNFPGRFSGRQFSNSRSEMNVSTLELGDSALYLCASRLTGRGEKLFFGSGTQLSVL.

V gene TRBV19 combines with J gene TRBJ1-5; D not certain. The ends were cut back, 4 bases at V and 4 bases at J, with 11 bases in the middle. CDR3 length equals 14 residues. The germline CDR1 and CDR2 sequences are LNHDA and SQIVND (reference sequence). The chain's CDR3 is CASSRPSGNQPQHF. CDR3 DNA sequence: TGTGCCAGTAGTAGACCTTCGGGGAATCAGCCCCAGCATTTT.